This paragraph covers one TCR beta chain sequence. The antigen it binds to is not known. Nothing much larger sits one base from this clone, and base qualities are not available. PBMCs were isolated by Ficoll-Paque density gradient centrifugation. Sequences ENHRY (CDR1) and SYGVKD (CDR2) are obtained from the germline V gene. Including the terminal cysteine and phenylalanine, the CDR3 comprises 17 residues. The sequence is cut down to CDR3 DNA, 51 bases in frame from base 1. The germline V and J ends show losses of 6 bases and 9 bases respectively, and no gene match explains 13 bases of the junction. The sequencing machine was an Illumina NovaSeq 6000. cDNA libraries for TCRalpha and TCRbeta were prepared by 5'RACE using constant-segment primers, with sample barcodes and unique molecular identifiers added. RNA was extracted from every sample with Trizol reagent. Library amplification was performed in two PCR steps, and a second sample barcode and Illumina TruSeq adapters were introduced in the second step. Sequencing of the libraries was done on an Illumina NovaSeq, producing 2 x 150 bp paired-end reads. As for the authors' bioinformatics: Demultiplexing of reads and collapsing into UMI-guided consensus sequences were performed with migec v1.2.7. Using mixcr v2.1.11, the UMI consensuses were aligned to TRA and TRB V and J templates and assembled into clonotypes. A clonotype was counted as expanded or contracted only when both edgeR and NoisET called the clonotype significant, with the noise models trained on biological replicates. For edgeR calls, the cutoffs were a false discovery rate-adjusted p below 0.01 and a log2 fold-change threshold of 1. PCA with hierarchical clustering of max-normalized trajectories of the 1000 most abundant clonotypes was used as exploratory dynamics analysis. Separately sequenced CD4+ and CD8+ repertoires were used to assign the CD4 or CD8 phenotype of responding clones. TCRdb redid the processing of the public reads, applying fastp at Q25 and MiXCR, and retained in-frame beta chains. Each entry is one CDR3 protein sequence, shown with its most common DNA and genes. What appears here as the V and J calls and clone size reflects TCRdb's work, not the paper's. The table for this sample lists more than 300,000 distinct CDR3 sequences; approximately 14% of them were counted only once. Approximately 22% of the sample is in the top ten clones.

This specimen belongs to a study of T-cell memory formation after mild COVID-19 (dated by TCRdb to the early 2020s). For the study in its entirety: TCR sequence clusters from the two donors were found to be largely donor specific. Longitudinal TCRalpha and TCRbeta repertoire sequencing tracked T-cell clones expanding and contracting after mild COVID-19 in a couple of donors. The cohort was made up of two young adult volunteers, one female and one male, who were previously healthy.

On the study overall, not on this receptor specifically: Some responding clones were detected in pre-infection memory, suggesting pre-existing cross-reactive memory T cells joined the SARS-CoV-2 response. Contracting CD4+ clones turned up mainly in the CM and EM memory subsets, whereas EMRA was where CD8+ clones were enriched. Clones that contracted from day 15 to 85 showed balanced CD4/CD8 phenotypes, whereas a second wave of clones that expanded from day 15 to 37 leaned towards CD4+. Only a couple of mild cases were covered in the study, and larger cohorts including severe cases with pre-infection samples were considered necessary. SARS-CoV-2 specificity was not confirmed for the second-wave clones peaking on day 37.

The chain couples TRBV10-3 to TRBJ2-1, with 14 bases matching TRBD2. The specimen was PBMCs or a T cell subset sorted from them (not recorded which). This sequence originates from a young man who had mild COVID-19 (a few samples of this study predate the infection). The sample titles of this study are shuffled in the database, so cell type and time point are left out; the donor was told from shared clones. The CDR3 reads CAIRPTSGGVVSGEQFF. The DNA is as follows: TGTGCCATCAGACCGACTAGCGGGGGGGTGGTTTCTGGTGAGCAGTTCTTC.